A selection of T cell receptor beta chains follows, all from one sample in a study of blood T cell repertoires in COVID-19. Only in-frame clones appear in the TCRdb table, and some are missing; sequencing was by immunoSEQ multiplex PCR. The sample has tens of thousands of clones, approximately 92% seen once. The specimen was peripheral blood. The receptor source for this set is a human donor in a cohort sampled during active COVID-19. Each CDR3 is given with its conserved first and last residue. A D gene is named only where the DNA matches it firmly. The listing skips clone size in some rows; elsewhere it reads once, few, many or a size class.

cdr3_nt cdr3_aa clone_size d_call cdr3_length j_call v_call
TGTGCTAGTGGTTTGGTAGGGTTTGGACAGGGGGCAGGCTCACCCCTCCACTTT CASGLVGFGQGAGSPLHF NA TRBD1 18 TRBJ1-6 TRBV12-5
TGTGCCAGCAGCTCCCTCGGCAGGGGAATCTACGAGCAGTACTTC CASSSLGRGIYEQYF few NA 15 TRBJ2-7 TRBV5-6
TGTGCCAGCAGCTTACCGTCCCAGCAAGAGACCCAGTACTTC CASSLPSQQETQYF NA NA 14 TRBJ2-5 TRBV7-9
TGCGCCAGCAGCTTGTCCTCCTCTAGCGGGGGCGGCAACAATGAGCAGTTCTTC CASSLSSSSGGGNNEQFF NA TRBD2 18 TRBJ2-1 TRBV5-1
TGCAGCGCTGAGGGCGGGAGTTCCGATACGCAGTATTTT CSAEGGSSDTQYF NA TRBD2 13 TRBJ2-3 TRBV29-1
TGTGCCAGCAAGAAGGGGGATCAGCCCCAGCATTTT CASKKGDQPQHF once NA 12 TRBJ1-5 TRBV2
TGTGCCAGCAGCCGAAGCTCAGGGGGCATGAATGAAAAACTGTTTTTT CASSRSSGGMNEKLFF NA TRBD1 16 TRBJ1-4 TRBV3-1/TRBV3-2
TGCGCCAGCAGCTCCTGGGCTGGAGAAAAACTGTTTTTT CASSSWAGEKLFF NA NA 13 TRBJ1-4 TRBV4-3
TGTGCCAGTAGATCCGGGACAGCCACCGGGGAGCTGTTTTTT CASRSGTATGELFF NA TRBD1 14 TRBJ2-2 TRBV19
TGTGCCACCAGCAGACTAGCGGGAGTCGGAGATACGCAGTATTTT CATSRLAGVGDTQYF NA TRBD2 15 TRBJ2-3 TRBV15
TGTGCCAGCAGCCAGACCGGGAGTCAGCCCCAGCATTTT CASSQTGSQPQHF NA NA 13 TRBJ1-5 TRBV3-1/TRBV3-2
TGTGCCAGCAGCCTACAGACACAGAACAATGAGCAGTTCTTC CASSLQTQNNEQFF NA NA 14 TRBJ2-1 TRBV7-8
TGTGCCAGCAGTGAACCCAGGGGGTCCTATAATTCACCCCTCCACTTT CASSEPRGSYNSPLHF NA TRBD1 16 TRBJ1-6 TRBV6-1
TGTGCCACCTCTCCTAGACTAGCGGGTGGGGATGAGCAGTTCTTC CATSPRLAGGDEQFF NA TRBD2 15 TRBJ2-1 TRBV10-3
TGTGCCAGCAGCGCCAGGGATGAGCAGTTCTTC CASSARDEQFF once NA 11 TRBJ2-1 TRBV7-2
TGTGCCAGCAGCTTGGGAGGACACATCTCCTACAATGAGCAGTTCTTC CASSLGGHISYNEQFF NA NA 16 TRBJ2-1 TRBV11-2
TGCGCCAGCAGCCAATCGATAGCGGGAGGAAGCTCCTACAATGAGCAGTTCTTC CASSQSIAGGSSYNEQFF NA TRBD2 18 TRBJ2-1 TRBV4-3
TGTGCCAGTAGTATGGGACTAGGGCCCTCCTACGAGCAGTACTTC CASSMGLGPSYEQYF NA TRBD2 15 TRBJ2-7 TRBV19
TGTGCCAGCAGCCAAGCGGCAGGAAAAAATGAAAAACTGTTTTTT CASSQAAGKNEKLFF NA NA 15 TRBJ1-4 TRBV3-1/TRBV3-2
TGTGCCAGCAGCTTAGCTCGGGGACTAGCGGATAGCTCCTACGAGCAGTACTTC CASSLARGLADSSYEQYF NA TRBD2 18 TRBJ2-7 TRBV7-2
TGTGCCAGCAGAACCGGGACAGGAAGCTACGAGCAGTACTTC CASRTGTGSYEQYF NA TRBD1 14 TRBJ2-7 TRBV27
TGTGCCAGCAGCTTAGCGCAGGGCCACGAGCAGTACTTC CASSLAQGHEQYF NA NA 13 TRBJ2-7 TRBV7-9
TGCGCCAGCAGCCAAGAAATAACAGGGGGCTTCGAGCAGTACTTC CASSQEITGGFEQYF once TRBD1 15 TRBJ2-7 TRBV4-1
TGTGCCAGCCGGGGGGCTAGCGGGAGCACAGATACGCAGTATTTT CASRGASGSTDTQYF NA TRBD2 15 TRBJ2-3 TRBV7-9
TGCGCCAGCAGAACAGGTGCCAATCAGCCCCAGCATTTT CASRTGANQPQHF NA NA 13 TRBJ1-5 TRBV5-1
TGCGCCAGCAGCCAAGGGTATGTGATAGCGGGAGGGCCTTACGAGCAGTACTTC CASSQGYVIAGGPYEQYF NA TRBD2 18 TRBJ2-7 TRBV4-3
TGTGCCAGCAGTTTCCTATCGAACACTGAAGCTTTCTTT CASSFLSNTEAFF few NA 13 TRBJ1-1 TRBV12-3/TRBV12-4
TGTGCCAGCAGCCTCCCCGTTAGCGGGACCGATACGCAGTATTTT CASSLPVSGTDTQYF NA TRBD2 15 TRBJ2-3 TRBV13
TGTGCCAGCAGTTTGCGGAGCCGTTCAGATACGCAGTATTTT CASSLRSRSDTQYF once NA 14 TRBJ2-3 TRBV28
TGTGCCTACGGGACTGACCACACTGAAGCTTTCTTT CAYGTDHTEAFF NA NA 12 TRBJ1-1 TRBV30
TGTGCCAGCAGCTGGGACTGGGTTAGCAATCAGCCCCAGCATTTT CASSWDWVSNQPQHF NA NA 15 TRBJ1-5 TRBV7-2
TGCGCCAGCAGTGGGGACGCAGGGGAGAACACTGAAGCTTTCTTT CASSGDAGENTEAFF NA NA 15 TRBJ1-1 TRBV10-1
TGTGCCTACTCGGGACTAGTCCCAGATACGCAGTATTTT CAYSGLVPDTQYF NA TRBD2 13 TRBJ2-3 TRBV30